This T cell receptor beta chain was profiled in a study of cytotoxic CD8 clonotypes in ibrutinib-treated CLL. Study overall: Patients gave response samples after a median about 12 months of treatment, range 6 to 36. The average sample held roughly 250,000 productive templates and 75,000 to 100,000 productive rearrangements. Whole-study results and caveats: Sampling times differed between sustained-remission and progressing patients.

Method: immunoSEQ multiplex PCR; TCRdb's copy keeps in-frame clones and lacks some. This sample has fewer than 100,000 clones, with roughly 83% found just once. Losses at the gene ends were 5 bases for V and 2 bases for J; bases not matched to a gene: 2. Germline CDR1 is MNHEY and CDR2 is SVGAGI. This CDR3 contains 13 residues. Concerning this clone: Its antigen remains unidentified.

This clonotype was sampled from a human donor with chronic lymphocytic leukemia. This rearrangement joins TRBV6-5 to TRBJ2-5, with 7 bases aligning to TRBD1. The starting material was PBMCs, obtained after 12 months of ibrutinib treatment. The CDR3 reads CASSQTGQETQYF. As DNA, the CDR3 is TGTGCCAGCAGTCAGACAGGGCAAGAGACCCAGTACTTC.